A single sample is the source of the 6 T cell receptor beta chains below, sequenced in a study of regulatory T cells in long-lasting Graves disease. The authors built TCR beta libraries using iRepertoire HTBI primers and Arm-PCR of CDR3 regions. MiXCR was run by TCRdb on the multiplex PCR reads, yielding one entry per CDR3 protein. Among about 620,000 distinct CDR3 sequences listed, under 20% were seen once. Time point indicated: newly diagnosed GD, antithyroid drugs for less than 3 months. RNA extracted from PBMCs served as the sequencing template. In addition, the sample was reused for a study of T cells in Graves' hyperthyroidism and ophthalmopathy.

Sequenced material: peripheral blood mononuclear cells (PBMCs), taken at new diagnosis, from a patient treated with antithyroid drugs. These receptors all stem from a woman between 25 and 40 years old with Graves disease.

The chain links TRBV5-1 to TRBJ1-4; D is undetermined. The CDR3 is 13 amino acids. The ends were cut back, 0 bases at V and 7 bases at J, with 7 bases in the middle. CDR1 and CDR2 (germline): SGHRS, YFSETQ. The CDR3 spells CASSLGEGEKLFF. CDR3 DNA: TGCGCCAGCAGCTTGGGGGAAGGTGAAAAACTGTTTTTT.

The table lists this clonotype with a few counts. It may be a read error: a sequence one base away is much more abundant. This rearrangement joins TRBV2 to TRBJ2-5; D not certain. The CDR3 spans 11 residues. Germline lookup yields CDR1 SNHLY and CDR2 FYNNEI. Trimming left V 11 bases short and J 5 bases short, with 12 bases between. This CDR3 is CAGKSSETQYF. The CDR3 DNA sequence: TGTGCCGGCAAAAGCAGCGAGACCCAGTACTTC.

This clonotype was counted ten times or more. The chain links TRBV12-3 or TRBV12-4 to TRBJ2-2; TRBD1 or TRBD2 may be the D gene (6 bases each). Trimming removed 7 bases from V and 1 base from J, with 13 bases in between. This CDR3 has 15 amino acids. In DNA, the CDR3 is TGTGCCAGCAACCGACAGGAGGGGAACACCGGGGAGCTGTTTTTT. Its translation: CASNRQEGNTGELFF.

The table lists this clonotype with a few counts. The V call is TRBV20-1, the J call TRBJ2-1; D gene unclear. The CDR3 totals 13 residues. With 2 bases removed from V and 2 bases from J, the gap between germline ends came to 7 bases. The V gene's germline CDR1 is DFQATT and CDR2 SNEGSKA (reference sequence). Written as DNA, the CDR3 is TGCAGTGCTAGATTACGGGCCTACAATGAGCAGTTCTTC. It is translated as CSARLRAYNEQFF.

The V and J genes are TRBV20-1 and TRBJ2-2; 7 nucleotides match TRBD2. Trimming took 0 bases from V and 4 from J; bases not matched to a gene: 8. This CDR3 has 16 amino acids. CDR1 is DFQATT, CDR2 SNEGSKA, per germline (reference sequence). For the CDR3, the DNA is TGCAGTGCTAGAGATTGGAGGACTAGTTCCACCGGGGAGCTGTTTTTT. Protein product: CSARDWRTSSTGELFF.

This clonotype was observed at least ten times. V and J are TRBV11-2 and TRBJ1-6; 7 nucleotides line up with TRBD1. This CDR3 has 15 residues. With 4 bases clipped from V and 8 bases from J, the junction kept 8 bases outside the gene matches. Germline-derived CDR1 and CDR2 are SGHAT and FQNNGV. The CDR3 DNA follows: TGTGCCAGCAGCTCTCTCAGGGGGGGGTATTCACCCCTCCACTTT. Amino acid sequence: CASSSLRGGYSPLHF.